The 29 T cell receptor beta chains given below trace back to one sample, sequenced in a study of post-analysis software for immune sequencing data. Overall study findings and caveats: In patients, about five TRBV segments were more frequent than in controls, with TRBV5-6, TRBV5-1 and TRBV20-1 among them.

Their antigen targets remain unknown. Tagging with unique molecular identifiers was a feature of the TCR beta cDNA libraries. Each CDR3 protein gets one entry after TCRdb re-called the PCR reads with MiXCR. The data contain roughly 800,000 distinct CDR3 sequences, 25% to 30% of them seen just once; the ten biggest clones take up 0.55% to 0.65%. Material for sequencing was blood. The receptor source for this set is a girl aged 5 to 17 with multiple sclerosis.

In its sample, this clonotype was seen a few times. The rearrangement uses TRBV20-1 and TRBJ2-7; the match to TRBD1 covers 8 bases. The germline V gene encodes CDR1 DFQATT and CDR2 SNEGSKA (reference sequence). V lost 5 bases and J lost 7; bases outside the gene matches: 4. This CDR3 spans 11 amino acids. The CDR3 DNA reads as TGCAGTGCTCGGGACAGGAGGGAGCAGTACTTC. It yields the protein CSARDRREQYF.

The rearrangement uses TRBV7-2 and TRBJ2-7, with D perhaps given as TRBD1 or TRBD2 (6 bases each). The CDR3 extends over 16 amino acids. CDR1 SGHTA and CDR2 FQGNSA come from the germline V gene. Trimming shortened V by 5 bases and J by 2 bases, and 19 bases separated the two germline ends. The CDR3 DNA follows: TGTGCCAGCAGCCCCCAGGCGGGACAACATACCTACGAGCAGTACTTC. Translated: CASSPQAGQHTYEQYF.

This chain uses TRBV29-1 with TRBJ1-1; D gene ambiguous. Germline lookup yields CDR1 SQVTM and CDR2 ANQGSEA. The CDR3 totals 11 residues. Trimming took 7 bases from V and 1 from J, leaving 7 bases between them. The CDR3 spells CSAKGNTEAFF. The CDR3 region has the DNA TGCAGCGCCAAAGGGAACACTGAAGCTTTCTTT.

The table lists this clonotype with many counts. The rearrangement uses TRBV5-1 and TRBJ2-7, with TRBD2 as a possible D gene (5 bases). V shed 1 base and J shed 3 bases, with 8 bases lying between them. The germline V gene has CDR1 SGHRS and CDR2 YFSETQ. The CDR3 is 13 amino acids. CDR3: CASSLSRDYEQYF. The CDR3 DNA sequence: TGCGCCAGCAGCTTGAGCCGGGACTACGAGCAGTACTTC.

The chain links TRBV3-1 to TRBJ2-5; D is uncertain. V lost 0 bases and J 1 base, leaving 6 bases between the germline ends. Looked up from germline, CDR1 is LGHDT and CDR2 is YNNKEL (reference sequence). The CDR3 runs 14 residues. The CDR3 DNA is TGTGCCAGCAGCCAAGACACGGGCCAAGAGACCCAGTACTTC. This codes for CASSQDTGQETQYF.

V gene TRBV7-7 combines with J gene TRBJ2-1; 8 bases match TRBD1. The germline V gene has CDR1 SSHAT and CDR2 FNYEAQ (reference sequence). The J segment lost 6 bases and the V segment lost 2 bases, leaving 6 bases of the junction unmatched. CDR3 length equals 15 residues. CDR3: CASSLNPDRGNEQFF. The CDR3 DNA sequence: TGTGCCAGCAGCTTAAACCCCGACAGGGGCAATGAGCAGTTCTTC.

This sequence joins TRBV6-1 and TRBJ2-2; D tentatively fits TRBD1 or TRBD2 (5 bases each). V shed 0 bases and J shed 6 bases, with 8 bases lying between them. The CDR3 is made up of 14 amino acids. Germline V gene data show CDR1 as MNHNS and CDR2 as SASEGT. The CDR3 DNA is TGTGCCAGCAGTGAAGCGCGAGGGGCCGGGGAGCTGTTTTTT. Translated, it gives CASSEARGAGELFF.

Comments on this clonotype: An end of the junction differs from the germline gene, which may be a read error. The chain couples TRBV27 to TRBJ2-5; TRBD1 aligns across 8 bases. Germline CDR1 MNHEY, CDR2 SMNVEV (reference sequence). The CDR3 has 18 amino acids. The CDR3 DNA follows: TGTGCCAGCAGCCGACCTCGTCGGACAGGGCTGGACCAAGGGACCCAGTACTTC. Translating it yields CASSRPRRTGLDQGTQYF.

The J gene is TRBJ1-5, the V gene TRBV6-5; D perhaps matches TRBD1 (6 bases). Germline-derived CDR1 and CDR2 are MNHEY and SVGAGI. The CDR3 consists of 16 residues. Deletions cut 6 bases from V and 2 bases from J, with 17 bases between. The CDR3 nucleotides are TGTGCCAGCAGCCCCCAGACTCGACAGGGCAATCAGCCCCAGCATTTT. Its translation is CASSPQTRQGNQPQHF.

This clonotype has only a few counts. This chain connects TRBV12-3 or TRBV12-4 to TRBJ2-1; either TRBD1 or TRBD2 may supply D (6 bases each). V was cut by 5 bases and J by 8 bases, with 16 bases left in between. This CDR3 comprises 14 residues. The CDR3 DNA reads TGTGCCAGCAGTGTAATTTTGGGGGGCGATGAGCAGTTCTTC. This codes for CASSVILGGDEQFF.

This clonotype turned up a few times. J is TRBJ1-2 and V is TRBV12-3 or TRBV12-4; tentatively, D is TRBD1 (6 bases). V was pared by 6 bases and J by 8 bases, with 16 bases between. The CDR3 has 13 residues. This CDR3 is CASSPRGFQGYTF. The CDR3, as DNA: TGTGCCAGCAGCCCCAGGGGATTCCAGGGCTACACCTTC.

The V and J genes are TRBV7-9 and TRBJ2-2; D unresolved. Germline assignment: CDR1 SEHNR and CDR2 FQNEAQ (reference sequence). The V end was cut by 5 bases, the J end by 7 bases, with 8 bases between. The CDR3 spans 12 residues. As DNA, the CDR3 is TGTGCCAGCAGCCCCCTTCACGGGGAGCTGTTTTTT. Translation gives CASSPLHGELFF.

V and J are TRBV7-9 and TRBJ1-4, with a possible D match to TRBD1 (6 bases). Trimming left V 5 bases short and J 10 bases short, with 11 bases between. The CDR3 spans 12 residues. The V gene's germline CDR1 is SEHNR and CDR2 FQNEAQ (reference sequence). The CDR3 here is CASSPQGLKLFF. CDR3 sequence (DNA): TGTGCCAGCAGCCCGCAGGGGTTAAAACTGTTTTTT.

The chain has TRBV20-1 and TRBJ2-7; 14 nucleotides agree with TRBD2. This CDR3 has 14 amino acids. With V trimmed by 5 bases and J by 3 bases, 3 bases remained unmatched. Germline CDR1 and CDR2: DFQATT and SNEGSKA (reference sequence). For the CDR3, the DNA is TGCAGTGCTCAAGGGACTAGCGGGAGCTACGAGCAGTACTTC. Translating gives CSAQGTSGSYEQYF.

This clonotype came up a few times. V gene TRBV5-1 combines with J gene TRBJ1-1, with TRBD1 as a possible D gene (5 bases). This CDR3 is 14 amino acids long. V was pared by 4 bases and J by 6 bases, with 16 bases between. The germline CDR1 and CDR2 sequences are SGHRS and YFSETQ. This CDR3 reads CASSTSGRGAEAFF. CDR3 bases: TGCGCCAGCAGCACGTCAGGCCGGGGGGCTGAAGCTTTCTTT.

The chain combines TRBV28 with TRBJ1-5, with 10 bases matching TRBD1. V was clipped by 6 bases and J by 2 bases; unmatched bases: 10. Germline V lookup: CDR1 MDHEN, CDR2 SYDVKM. The CDR3 runs 17 residues. CDR3 coding DNA: TGTGCCAGCAGCCCAGGGCCGGGGACAGGGGGCAATCAGCCCCAGCATTTT. It is translated as CASSPGPGTGGNQPQHF. Variable domain in full (rest from reference TRBV28 and TRBJ1-5): DVKVTQSSRYLVKRTGEKVFLECVQDMDHENMFWYRQDPGLGLRLIYFSYDVKMKEKGDIPEGYSVSREKKERFSLILESASTNQTSMYLCASSPGPGTGGNQPQHFGDGTRLSIL.

This clonotype was counted a few times. This chain connects TRBV5-8 to TRBJ2-3; D is unresolved. The CDR3 is made up of 14 amino acids. The germline gives CDR1 SGHTS, CDR2 YDEGEE. Trimming left V 4 bases short and J 0 bases short, with 9 bases between. This CDR3 reads CASSRTLSTDTQYF. The CDR3 region has the DNA TGTGCCAGCAGCCGAACGTTGAGCACAGATACGCAGTATTTT.

About this clonotype: This may be a read error: a much more frequent sequence differs by one nucleotide. CDR3 nucleotide sequence: TGTGCCGGCAGTTCTAAGGGGGTAGAGGAGACCCAGTACTTC. It yields the protein CAGSSKGVEETQYF. The chain uses TRBV12-3 or TRBV12-4 and TRBJ2-7; weak D call: TRBD1 (6 bases). The J call is doubtful: the DNA matches TRBJ2-5 better. The CDR3 spans 14 residues.

The chain employs TRBV7-9 and TRBJ2-2; D gene uncertain. V was cut by 9 bases and J by 0 bases, with 11 bases left in between. The CDR3 has 14 residues. Germline CDR1 and CDR2: SEHNR and FQNEAQ (reference sequence). CDR3 nucleotides: TGTGCCAGTAGAGAGAATACGAACACCGGGGAGCTGTTTTTT. This encodes CASRENTNTGELFF.

The chain employs TRBV7-2 and TRBJ2-1; no reliable D call. Trimming cost V 3 bases and J 0 bases, with 9 bases left between them. CDR1 and CDR2 (germline): SGHTA, FQGNSA. This CDR3 contains 15 residues. CDR3 nucleotides: TGTGCCAGCAGCTTGGAGTTCAGCTCCTACAATGAGCAGTTCTTC. The encoded protein is CASSLEFSSYNEQFF.

This chain connects TRBV20-1 to TRBJ1-5, with no clear D. Looked up from germline, CDR1 is DFQATT and CDR2 is SNEGSKA (reference sequence). V lost 1 base, J lost 7 bases, and 17 bases lay in between. CDR3 size: 15 residues. CDR3 region: CSARALSGASQPQHF. The CDR3 DNA is TGCAGTGCTAGAGCCCTGTCGGGCGCCTCCCAGCCCCAGCATTTT.

The genes are TRBV12-3 or TRBV12-4 and TRBJ2-4; 7 bases line up with TRBD2. The CDR3 is made up of 17 amino acids. The V segment lost 6 bases and the J segment 0 bases; nucleotides outside the gene matches: 11. CDR3 DNA sequence: TGTGCCAGCAGCCTCATCTTGGGGGGGTTAGCCAAAAACATTCAGTACTTC. This gives the protein CASSLILGGLAKNIQYF.

Ten or more counts support this clonotype. This CDR3 is CSAALTGSSYEQYF. DNA for the CDR3: TGCAGCGCCGCCTTGACAGGGAGCTCCTACGAGCAGTACTTC. This chain links TRBV29-1 with TRBJ2-7; 7 bases map to TRBD1. The CDR3 is 14 residues long. V dropped 7 bases and J dropped 0; count of bases not matched to a gene: 9. CDR1 and CDR2 from the germline V gene are SQVTM and ANQGSEA.

The chain is built from TRBV6-1 and TRBJ2-7, with 10 bases fitting TRBD2. Germline assignment: CDR1 MNHNS and CDR2 SASEGT. After removal of 6 bases from V and 3 bases from J, the junction contained 8 bases not matched to a gene. The CDR3 extends over 15 amino acids. CDR3 coding DNA: TGTGCCAGCAGCGCCGGGACTAGCGTCATCTACGAGCAGTACTTC. It translates to CASSAGTSVIYEQYF.

This clonotype has only a few counts. The genes are TRBV7-2 and TRBJ2-1; 9 nucleotides agree with TRBD2. Germline V gene data show CDR1 as SGHTA and CDR2 as FQGNSA. The CDR3 runs 16 residues. J was trimmed by 2 bases and V by 5 bases; bases with no gene match: 7. The CDR3 loop reads CASSTSGTSPYNEQFF. Written as DNA, the CDR3 is TGTGCCAGCAGCACAAGTGGGACTAGCCCCTACAATGAGCAGTTCTTC. The entire variable domain, with the rest obtained from reference TRBV7-2 and TRBJ2-1, is as follows: GAGVSQSPSNKVTEKGKDVELRCDPISGHTALYWYRQSLGQGLEFLIYFQGNSAPDKSGLPSDRFSAERTGGSVSTLTIQRTQQEDSAVYLCASSTSGTSPYNEQFFGPGTRLTVL.

V gene TRBV28 combines with J gene TRBJ1-5; D remains unclear. Germline loops: CDR1 MDHEN, CDR2 SYDVKM. The CDR3 sequence is 13 residues long. V shed 6 bases and J shed 6 bases, with 12 bases lying between them. CDR3 nucleotide sequence: TGTGCCAGCAGGGCAATACAAGGTCAGCCCCAGCATTTT. Translation: CASRAIQGQPQHF.

The gene calls are TRBV20-1 and TRBJ2-1, with D possibly called TRBD1 or TRBD2 (5 bases each). Germline CDR1 DFQATT, CDR2 SNEGSKA (reference sequence). The ends were cut back, 0 bases at V and 6 bases at J, with 15 bases in the middle. This CDR3 region has 15 residues. This chain's CDR3 is CSARDLGLAGNEQFF. The CDR3 DNA follows: TGCAGTGCTAGAGATTTGGGGCTAGCCGGCAATGAGCAGTTCTTC.

For this clonotype: Compared with germline, one end of the junction differs, possibly owing to a read error. The chain links TRBV5-1 to TRBJ2-7; 8 bases match TRBD1. CDR1 is SGHRS and CDR2 is YFSETQ in the germline V gene. The CDR3 length is 15 residues. This CDR3 reads CASGLGTGLTYEQYF. In DNA, the CDR3 is TGCGCCAGCGGCTTGGGGACAGGACTTACCTACGAGCAGTACTTC.

This chain connects TRBV12-3 or TRBV12-4 to TRBJ2-2; D might be TRBD1 or TRBD2, each matching 6 bases. Trimming took 6 bases from V and 4 from J, leaving 15 bases between them. The length of the CDR3 is 15 residues. The CDR3 coding sequence is TGTGCCAGCAGGGCGGGACACCGGGGCACCGGGGAGCTGTTTTTT. It translates to CASRAGHRGTGELFF.